A selection of T cell receptor beta chains follows, all from one sample in a study of blood T cell repertoires in COVID-19. The table came from immunoSEQ multiplex PCR; TCRdb's copy has only in-frame clones and leaves some out. The table has hundreds of thousands of clones, roughly 91% seen once. Sequenced sample: PBMCs or T cells enriched from blood (not recorded which). The receptors originated from a woman aged 55-70 years in a cohort exposed to, infected with or recovered from COVID-19 (not recorded which). Each CDR3 is given with its conserved first and last residue. The order of the fields is D gene, V gene, J gene, clone size, CDR3 DNA, CDR3 protein. A D gene is named only where the DNA matches it firmly. Clone sizes are given selectively: once, few, many, or a class where the clone is expanded.

NA	TRBV7-2	TRBJ1-5	NA	TGTGCCAGCAGCTTAGGCCAGAACAATCAGCCCCAGCATTTT	CASSLGQNNQPQHF
NA	TRBV10-2	TRBJ2-7	NA	TGCGCCAGCAGCGTGGGGCTAGCGCAAACCTACGAGCAGTACTTC	CASSVGLAQTYEQYF
TRBD1	TRBV5-4	TRBJ1-6	many	TGTGCCAGCAGCCCCGGACAGGCGCCTTCACCCCTCCACTTT	CASSPGQAPSPLHF
NA	TRBV14	TRBJ2-1	NA	TGTGCCAGCAGCCTAGGGGTTAGCTCCTACAATGAGCAGTTCTTC	CASSLGVSSYNEQFF
TRBD1	TRBV13	TRBJ2-7	NA	TGTGCCAGCAGCACGCGACAGGGGGATTACGAGCAGTACTTC	CASSTRQGDYEQYF
NA	TRBV28	TRBJ1-6	NA	TGTGCCAGCAGTTTACCCAGGGCTAATTCACCCCTCCACTTT	CASSLPRANSPLHF
TRBD1	TRBV27	TRBJ1-2	NA	TGTGCCAGCAGAAGACAGGGTACGTATGGCTACACCTTC	CASRRQGTYGYTF
TRBD1	TRBV10-3	TRBJ1-1	NA	TGTGCCATCAGTGAGTCGGGACAGGGGGGTGCTTTCTTT	CAISESGQGGAFF
TRBD1	TRBV9	TRBJ1-2	once	TGTGCCAGCAGCGCCGACAGGGGCCTCTCCTATGGCTACACCTTC	CASSADRGLSYGYTF
TRBD1	TRBV7-2	TRBJ1-2	NA	TGTGCCAGCAGCACGAGGACAGGGAGGGATGGCTACACCTTC	CASSTRTGRDGYTF
TRBD1	TRBV3-1/TRBV3-2	TRBJ2-7	NA	TGTGCCAGCACCCCGGACAGGGTTCGATCCGGCGAGCAGTACTTC	CASTPDRVRSGEQYF
NA	TRBV6-5	TRBJ1-3	NA	TGTGCCAGCAGTAACAGGATCAGCTCTGGAAACACCATATATTTT	CASSNRISSGNTIYF
NA	TRBV7-2	TRBJ1-1	NA	TGTGCCAGCAGCCTACTGACCGGACAGAACACTGAAGCTTTCTTT	CASSLLTGQNTEAFF
NA	TRBV28	TRBJ1-1	NA	TGTGCCAGCAGTTTAAGGAGGGAAGGGTACAAAGCTTTCTTT	CASSLRREGYKAFF
NA	TRBV7-9	TRBJ2-5	NA	TGTGCCAGCAGCCCCTTAGCGGAGAGGAAGGAGACCCAGTACTTC	CASSPLAERKETQYF
NA	TRBV28	TRBJ1-4	NA	TGTGCCAGCAGTTTGGTCGGGGAGTTTGAAAAACTGTTTTTT	CASSLVGEFEKLFF
TRBD2	TRBV4-3	TRBJ2-1	NA	TGCGCCAGCAGCCTTACCAGGACTAGCAGCCTTAGCTCCTACAATGAGCAGTTCTTC	CASSLTRTSSLSSYNEQFF
NA	TRBV14	TRBJ1-2	few	TGTGCCAGCAGCCAATACGGAGCTAACTATGGCTACACCTTC	CASSQYGANYGYTF
NA	TRBV9	TRBJ2-1	once	TGTGCCAGCAGCGCACAGGGTTCGTCCTACAATGAGCAGTTCTTC	CASSAQGSSYNEQFF
TRBD1	TRBV2	TRBJ2-2	few	TGTGCCAGCAGTTACAGGGGGCTCACCGGGGAGCTGTTTTTT	CASSYRGLTGELFF
TRBD2	TRBV5-4	TRBJ2-7	NA	TGTGCCAGCAGTTTGTATCGCGGGAGTTTTCAGTACTTC	CASSLYRGSFQYF
TRBD2	TRBV19	TRBJ2-1	NA	TGTGCCAGTAGTATAGCGGGACTAGCACCTCCAACCAATGAGCAGTTCTTC	CASSIAGLAPPTNEQFF
NA	TRBV29-1	TRBJ2-1	NA	TGCAGCGTTGGGGCAGGGGGGAATGAGCAGTTCTTC	CSVGAGGNEQFF
NA	TRBV21-1	TRBJ1-1	NA	TGTGCCAGCAGCAAACGGGGACAGGGCCCGAACACTGAAGCTTTCTTT	CASSKRGQGPNTEAFF
TRBD1	TRBV7-9	TRBJ1-2	NA	TGTGCCAGCAGCTTGACAGGGGACTATGGCTACACCTTC	CASSLTGDYGYTF
NA	TRBV11-2	TRBJ2-3	NA	TGTGCCAGCAGCTTAGGACAGTCTAGCACAGATACGCAGTATTTT	CASSLGQSSTDTQYF
NA	TRBV18	TRBJ1-1	NA	TGTGCCAGCTCACCACCGACGGGAGGTCGGAACACTGAAGCTTTCTTT	CASSPPTGGRNTEAFF
TRBD2	TRBV28	TRBJ2-7	NA	TGTGCCAGCAGCAACCCCGGGACTAGTCCTTTCGAGCAGTACTTC	CASSNPGTSPFEQYF
NA	TRBV30	TRBJ1-4	NA	TGTGCTGGAGGGACTAATGAAAAACTGTTTTTT	CAGGTNEKLFF
NA	TRBV14	TRBJ2-7	NA	TGTGCCAGCAGCCAAGATCTAACAGGTGTTTCCTACGAGCAGTACTTC	CASSQDLTGVSYEQYF
TRBD2	TRBV19	TRBJ2-2	NA	TGTGCCAGTAGTCCGACTAGCAAAACGAACACCGGGGAGCTGTTTTTT	CASSPTSKTNTGELFF
TRBD1	TRBV28	TRBJ1-2	NA	TGTGCCAGCAGGGTCGGACAGGGGGCTAACTATGGCTACACCTTC	CASRVGQGANYGYTF
TRBD2	TRBV7-2	TRBJ2-7	NA	TGTGCCAGCAGCTTAGGAGGTAGCGGGACCTACGAGCAGTACTTC	CASSLGGSGTYEQYF
NA	TRBV2	TRBJ1-2	NA	TGTGCCAGCAGTGAATTACAGGTTGGTGGCTACACCTTC	CASSELQVGGYTF
TRBD2	TRBV7-2	TRBJ2-5	NA	TGTGCCAGCAGCGTAAAGGGAGGGGCGCCTGCGGAGACCCAGTACTTC	CASSVKGGAPAETQYF
NA	TRBV6-5	TRBJ1-2	once	TGTGCCAGCAGTTACTCAGAGGGCACGCGGGGCTACACCTTC	CASSYSEGTRGYTF
NA	TRBV28	TRBJ2-7	NA	TGTGCCAGCAGTTTAGGTCTAGCGATTTACGAGCAGTACTTC	CASSLGLAIYEQYF
TRBD1	TRBV6-5	TRBJ2-2	NA	TGTGCCAGCAGTTCCGGACAGGGCGACACCGGGGAGCTGTTTTTT	CASSSGQGDTGELFF
NA	TRBV2	TRBJ2-1	NA	TGTGCCAGCAGCGACCCGACTCGCTCCTACAATGAGCAGTTCTTC	CASSDPTRSYNEQFF
NA	TRBV7-9	TRBJ2-1	NA	TGTGCCAGCAGCTCGCTACTAGCTGGGGATGAGCAGTTCTTC	CASSSLLAGDEQFF
TRBD2	TRBV28	TRBJ2-3	NA	TGTGCCAGCAGTTTGCTACTAGCGGGCAGCACAGATACGCAGTATTTT	CASSLLLAGSTDTQYF
NA	TRBV6-1	TRBJ2-7	NA	TGTGCCAGCAGTGAAGCTCCCACGAGTAGCTCCTACGAGCAGTACTTC	CASSEAPTSSSYEQYF
NA	TRBV3-1/TRBV3-2	TRBJ1-2	once	TGTGCCAGCAGCCAGGGCCTTGGCTACACCTTC	CASSQGLGYTF
NA	TRBV5-1	TRBJ2-2	NA	TGCGCCAGCAGCTTAGACTCTAAAGGTAGCGGGGAGCTGTTTTTT	CASSLDSKGSGELFF
NA	TRBV6-2/TRBV6-3	TRBJ1-5	NA	TGTGCCAGCAGTTACATCGGGGGAAGCAATCAGCCCCAGCATTTT	CASSYIGGSNQPQHF
NA	TRBV28	TRBJ2-2	NA	TGTGCCAGCAGTTTAGTCCGGGTGGCTAGGCGTAGAGTAAGGACCGGGGAGCTGTTTTTT	CASSLVRVARRRVRTGELFF
NA	TRBV19	TRBJ1-4	NA	TGTGCCAGTAGTATACCCCTAGGGAGGGTGAGGATGTTGGCAACTAATGAAAAACTGTTTTTT	CASSIPLGRVRMLATNEKLFF
TRBD2	TRBV18	TRBJ2-3	NA	TGTGCCAGCTCTCCCCTTAGGGGAGGGAGCACAGATACGCAGTATTTT	CASSPLRGGSTDTQYF
TRBD1	TRBV30	TRBJ1-2	NA	TGTGCCTGGAGGGGTGACAGGGTAGTTGACTATGGCTACACCTTC	CAWRGDRVVDYGYTF
TRBD2	TRBV7-2	TRBJ2-1	once	TGTGCCAGCAGCTTACGTTCGGGACTAGCGGATAATGAGCAGTTCTTC	CASSLRSGLADNEQFF
TRBD2	TRBV11-3	TRBJ2-3	NA	TGTGCCAGCAGCTTAGATAGCGGGAATAGGAGAGGTTATACGCAGTATTTT	CASSLDSGNRRGYTQYF
TRBD2	TRBV9	TRBJ2-7	once	TGTGCCAGCAGTCAAAGCGGGAGCAGAGACGAGCAGTACTTC	CASSQSGSRDEQYF
TRBD1	TRBV20-1	TRBJ1-1	NA	TGCAGTGCTAGTTGGGACAGGGGCCGATCGCAAGCTTTCTTT	CSASWDRGRSQAFF
NA	TRBV24-1	TRBJ2-5	NA	TGTGCCACCGGCGGAAGACAGTACCAAGAGACCCAGTACTTC	CATGGRQYQETQYF
TRBD1	TRBV6-5	TRBJ2-7	few	TGTGCCAGCGGAACAACAGGGGGCTACGAGCAGTACTTC	CASGTTGGYEQYF
NA	TRBV2	TRBJ1-2	NA	TGTGCCAGCAGTGATGACGGCGGAAACTATGGCTACACCTTC	CASSDDGGNYGYTF
NA	TRBV6-4	TRBJ1-4	few	TGTGCCAGCAGTGAAGGTCTGTCAGGGAATGAAAAACTGTTTTTT	CASSEGLSGNEKLFF
TRBD2	TRBV10-3	TRBJ2-1	NA	TGTGCCATCAGTGAAGGACTAGCGGGATATGAGCAGTTCTTC	CAISEGLAGYEQFF
NA	TRBV9	TRBJ2-1	NA	TGTGCCAGCAGCGTGGGCTCTTCTGCCTACAATGAGCAGTTCTTC	CASSVGSSAYNEQFF